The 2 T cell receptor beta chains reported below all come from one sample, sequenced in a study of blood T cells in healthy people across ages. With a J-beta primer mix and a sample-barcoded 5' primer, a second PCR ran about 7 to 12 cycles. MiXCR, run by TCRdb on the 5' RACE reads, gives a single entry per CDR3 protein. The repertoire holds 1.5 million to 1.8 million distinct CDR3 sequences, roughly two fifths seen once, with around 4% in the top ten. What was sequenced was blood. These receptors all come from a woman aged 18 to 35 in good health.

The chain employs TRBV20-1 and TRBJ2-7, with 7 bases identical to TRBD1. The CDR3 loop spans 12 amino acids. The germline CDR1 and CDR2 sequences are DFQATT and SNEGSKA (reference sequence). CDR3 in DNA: TGCAGCGTTACGACAGGGTCTTACGAGCAGTACTTC. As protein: CSVTTGSYEQYF.

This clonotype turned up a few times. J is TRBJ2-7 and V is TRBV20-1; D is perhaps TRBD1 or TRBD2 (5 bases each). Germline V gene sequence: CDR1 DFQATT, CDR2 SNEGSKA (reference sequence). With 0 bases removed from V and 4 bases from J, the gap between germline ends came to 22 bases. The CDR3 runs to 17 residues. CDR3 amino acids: CSARDATGPARLYEQYF. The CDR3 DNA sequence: TGCAGTGCTAGAGACGCCACGGGACCAGCTCGTTTATACGAGCAGTACTTC.